Here is one T cell receptor (beta chain) with its context. The protocol was immunoSEQ multiplex PCR, while the TCRdb copy is restricted to in-frame clones and leaves out a portion. The sample includes over 300,000 clones, about 86% of them seen just once. V was pared by 5 bases and J by 8 bases, with 10 bases of the junction left unmatched. The CDR3 length is 15 residues. Germline V CDR1 and CDR2: SGHTA, FQGNSA. The data are from a study of blood T cell repertoires in COVID-19. Study-level information: T cells, B-cell-depleted T cells, or PBMCs provided the cDNA or gDNA that served as material.

The receptor comes from a woman aged 50 to 60 with acute or convalescent COVID-19. V gene TRBV7-2 combines with J gene TRBJ1-4; 8 bases match TRBD1. The material sequenced was peripheral blood. The CDR3 spells CASSGQGRLGEKLFF. CDR3 DNA sequence: TGTGCCAGCAGCGGACAGGGCCGCCTTGGGGAAAAACTGTTTTTT.